This T cell receptor (beta chain) was found in a study of yellow fever vaccine responses in identical twins. Overall study results and limits: Reportedly, the response of twins' T cells to the vaccine seemed partly convergent, partly personalized.

MiXCR, run by TCRdb on the RT-PCR reads, gives a single entry per CDR3 protein. The top ten hold 4% to 5.5% of the sample, which has about 23,000 distinct CDR3 sequences, 60% to 80% seen once. CDR3 size: 15 residues. V was pared by 1 base and J by 0 bases, with 0 bases of the junction left unmatched. Germline V gene data show CDR1 as KGHSH and CDR2 as LQKENI. In this sample, this clonotype turned up a few times. What it binds is unknown. Sequencing used T cells from blood (PBMCs), unsorted or a sorted subset (not recorded which), obtained before or after yellow fever vaccination (not recorded which). The chain uses TRBV18 and TRBJ1-5, with 7 bases aligning to TRBD1. The clonotype comes from a woman aged 18-35 years who received the yellow fever vaccine. The CDR3 reads CASSPRTGSNQPQHF. In DNA, the CDR3 is TGTGCCAGCTCACCACGGACAGGTAGCAATCAGCCCCAGCATTTT.